The 10 T cell receptor beta chains below come from one sample, sequenced in a study of T cells in tuberculosis. Clones were read by immunoSEQ multiplex PCR, and TCRdb kept only the in-frame ones, dropping some. This table holds around 33,000 clones, 85% to 95% found once. The specimen sequenced was PBMCs. These TCRs come from a donor between 10 and 35 years old with latent tuberculosis or without tuberculosis infection. Some clones in this sample may be carry-over from other donors' samples.

V gene TRBV11-2 combines with J gene TRBJ2-1, with 8 nucleotides matching TRBD2. Trimming took 4 bases from V and 7 from J; bases not matched to a gene: 12. Germline CDR1 reads SGHAT; CDR2 reads FQNNGV. This CDR3 has 16 amino acids. The CDR3 sequence is CASSSPGRAGVNEQFF. CDR3 sequence (DNA): TGTGCCAGCAGCTCCCCCGGGAGGGCCGGGGTAAATGAGCAGTTCTTC. The variable domain in full, with the rest retrieved from reference TRBV11-2 and TRBJ2-1, is EAGVAQSPRYKIIEKRQSVAFWCNPISGHATLYWYQQILGQGPKLLIQFQNNGVVDDSQLPKDRFSAERLKGVDSTLKIQPAKLEDSAVYLCASSSPGRAGVNEQFFGPGTRLTVL.

The rearrangement uses TRBV6-1 and TRBJ2-5; 12 nucleotides agree with TRBD2. Germline V gene data show CDR1 as MNHNS and CDR2 as SASEGT. The trim removed 2 bases at V and 5 bases at J, leaving 6 bases unmatched. The CDR3 has 16 residues. CDR3 sequence: CASSERLAGAYETQYF. CDR3 nucleotides: TGTGCCAGCAGTGAACGACTAGCGGGAGCGTATGAGACCCAGTACTTC.

The gene calls are TRBV5-1 and TRBJ2-3; 10 bases fit TRBD1. Germline assignment: CDR1 SGHRS and CDR2 YFSETQ. The V and J ends lost 4 bases and 3 bases, in that order; junction bases with no gene match: 8. CDR3 length equals 16 residues. CDR3 bases: TGCGCCAGCAGCCGGACAGGGGGATTAGGGACAGATACGCAGTATTTT. The encoded protein is CASSRTGGLGTDTQYF.

J is TRBJ2-3 and V is TRBV2; 9 bases align to TRBD1. V was pared by 6 bases and J by 4 bases, with 8 bases of the junction left unmatched. This CDR3 has 15 residues. Germline V lookup: CDR1 SNHLY, CDR2 FYNNEI. CDR3 nucleotides: TGTGCCAGCAGCCGGGACAGGGTTTATCCAGATACGCAGTATTTT. It codes for CASSRDRVYPDTQYF. Using reference TRBV2 and TRBJ2-3 for the parts outside the CDR3, the full variable domain is EPEVTQTPSHQVTQMGQEVILRCVPISNHLYFYWYRQILGQKVEFLVSFYNNEISEKSEIFDDQFSVERPDGSNFTLKIRSTKLEDSAMYFCASSRDRVYPDTQYFGPGTRLTVL.

V usage is TRBV19 and J usage is TRBJ2-1, with 7 bases matching TRBD2. V was clipped by 5 bases and J by 7 bases; unmatched bases: 5. The germline CDR1 and CDR2 sequences are LNHDA and SQIVND (reference sequence). The CDR3 is 13 residues long. This CDR3 reads CASSRVGGNEQFF. The CDR3 nucleotides read TGTGCCAGTAGTCGGGTGGGGGGGAATGAGCAGTTCTTC.

The CDR3 spells CAINQREGGDEQFF. In nucleotides, the CDR3 is TGTGCCATCAACCAGCGGGAGGGTGGGGATGAGCAGTTCTTC. The rearrangement uses TRBV10-3 and TRBJ2-1, with 10 positions matching TRBD2. Germline values: CDR1 ENHRY, CDR2 SYGVKD. This CDR3 region has 14 residues. V gave up 7 bases and J gave up 8 bases; unmatched junction bases: 8.

This clone has a handful of counts. V usage is TRBV2 and J usage is TRBJ2-3; possible D gene TRBD2, 7 bases. V was pared by 7 bases and J by 4 bases, with 18 bases between. The CDR3 totals 15 residues. Germline V gene sequence: CDR1 SNHLY, CDR2 FYNNEI. The CDR3 DNA sequence: TGTGCCAGCACTAGAAACATGGGGGGGCCAGATACGCAGTATTTT. Translation gives CASTRNMGGPDTQYF.

The chain employs TRBV5-1 and TRBJ2-7; TRBD1 matches 11 bases. From germline, CDR1 is SGHRS and CDR2 YFSETQ. This CDR3 has 14 residues. Trimming at V came to 4 bases and at J to 4 bases, leaving 4 bases not matched to a gene. The CDR3 DNA reads TGCGCCAGCAGCATGGGGACAGGGGGGTACGAGCAGTACTTC. It translates to CASSMGTGGYEQYF. Looking up the rest from reference TRBV5-1 and TRBJ2-7 gives the full variable domain: KAGVTQTPRYLIKTRGQQVTLSCSPISGHRSVSWYQQTPGQGLQFLFEYFSETQRNKGNFPGRFSGRQFSNSRSEMNVSTLELGDSALYLCASSMGTGGYEQYFGPGTRLTVT.

The rearrangement links TRBV5-1 to TRBJ1-4; perhaps TRBD1 as D (5 bases). The V gene's germline CDR1 is SGHRS and CDR2 YFSETQ. Trimming shortened V by 4 bases and J by 0 bases, and 13 bases separated the two germline ends. The CDR3 length is 16 residues. The CDR3 coding sequence is TGCGCCAGCAGCGCAGGACACGCTGCAACTAATGAAAAACTGTTTTTT. Translating it yields CASSAGHAATNEKLFF.

This chain uses TRBV5-1 with TRBJ2-3; 7 bases are shared with TRBD2. The V gene end was trimmed by 4 bases and the J gene end by 0 bases; junction bases not matched to a gene: 5. CDR3 length: 15 residues. CDR1 and CDR2 (germline): SGHRS, YFSETQ. CDR3 protein: CASSIRRGSTDTQYF. The CDR3 nucleotides are TGCGCCAGCAGCATCAGGCGGGGGAGCACAGATACGCAGTATTTT.